This TCR beta chain was captured by sequencing in a study of STAT3 mutations in large granular lymphocyte leukemia. Study results and limitations: In T-cell large granular lymphocyte leukemia, about half of patients showed multiple immunodominant subclonotypes.

With respect to this clone: Its antigen is not known.

Profiling relied on immunoSEQ multiplex PCR, and the TCRdb table lists in-frame clones only, not all of them. The sample holds about 15,000 clones, over 90% seen once. Between the trimmed V and J ends, which lost 2 bases and 1 base, there was a span of 8 bases. This CDR3 spans 14 amino acids. Germline CDR1 and CDR2: SEHNR and FQNEAQ (reference sequence). The sample was peripheral blood mononuclear cells. The chain recombines TRBV7-9 with TRBJ2-5; weak D call: TRBD1 (6 bases). The sequence derives from a woman aged 45-60 years with T-cell large granular lymphocyte leukemia. Some clones in this sample may be carry-over from other donors' samples. The CDR3 protein is CASSLTGFQETQYF. The CDR3 nucleotides are TGTGCCAGCAGCTTAACAGGGTTCCAAGAGACCCAGTACTTC.